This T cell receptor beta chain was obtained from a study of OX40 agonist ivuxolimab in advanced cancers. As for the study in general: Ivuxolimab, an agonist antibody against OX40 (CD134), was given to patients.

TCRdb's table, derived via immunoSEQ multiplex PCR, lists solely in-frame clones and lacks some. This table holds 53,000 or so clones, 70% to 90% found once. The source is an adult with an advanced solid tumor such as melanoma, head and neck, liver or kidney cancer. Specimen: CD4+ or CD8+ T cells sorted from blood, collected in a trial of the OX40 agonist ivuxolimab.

The CDR3 DNA sequence: TGCGCCAGCAGCCCGTTAGCGGGAGGGCCATATGAGCAGTTCTTC. Translated, it gives CASSPLAGGPYEQFF. The chain is built from TRBV5-1 and TRBJ2-1; TRBD2 matches 11 bases. Germline CDR1 and CDR2: SGHRS and YFSETQ. After removal of 4 bases from V and 8 bases from J, the junction contained 8 bases not matched to a gene. The CDR3 loop spans 15 amino acids.